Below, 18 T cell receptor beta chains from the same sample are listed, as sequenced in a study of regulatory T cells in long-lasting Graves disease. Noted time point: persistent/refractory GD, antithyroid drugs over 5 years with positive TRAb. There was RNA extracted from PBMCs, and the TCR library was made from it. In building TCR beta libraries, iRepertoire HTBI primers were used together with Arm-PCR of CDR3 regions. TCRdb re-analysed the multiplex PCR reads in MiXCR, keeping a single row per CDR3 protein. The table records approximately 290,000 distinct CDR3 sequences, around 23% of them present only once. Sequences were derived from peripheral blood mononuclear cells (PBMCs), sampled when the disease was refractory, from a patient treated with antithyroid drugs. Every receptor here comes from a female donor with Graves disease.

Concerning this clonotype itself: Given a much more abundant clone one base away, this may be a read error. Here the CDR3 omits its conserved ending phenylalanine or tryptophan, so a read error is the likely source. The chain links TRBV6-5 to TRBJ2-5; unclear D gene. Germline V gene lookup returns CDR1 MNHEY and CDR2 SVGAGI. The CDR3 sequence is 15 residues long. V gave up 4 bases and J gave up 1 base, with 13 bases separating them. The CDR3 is CASSSTHSPQETQYS. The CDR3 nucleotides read TGTGCCAGCAGTTCCACTCATTCTCCCCAAGAGACCCAGTACTCC.

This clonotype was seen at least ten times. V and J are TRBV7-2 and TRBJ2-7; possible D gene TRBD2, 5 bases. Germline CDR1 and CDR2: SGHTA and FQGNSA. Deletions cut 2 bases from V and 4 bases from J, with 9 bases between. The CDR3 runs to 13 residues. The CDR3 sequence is CASSLPAVYEQYF. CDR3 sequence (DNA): TGTGCCAGCAGCTTACCAGCGGTATACGAGCAGTACTTC.

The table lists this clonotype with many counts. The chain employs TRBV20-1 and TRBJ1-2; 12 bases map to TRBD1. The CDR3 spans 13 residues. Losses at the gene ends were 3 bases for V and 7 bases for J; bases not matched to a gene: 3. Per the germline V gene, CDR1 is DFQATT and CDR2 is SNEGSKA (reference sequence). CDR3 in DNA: TGCAGTGCTAGGGGGACAGGGGGCGGTGGCTACACCTTC. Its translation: CSARGTGGGGYTF.

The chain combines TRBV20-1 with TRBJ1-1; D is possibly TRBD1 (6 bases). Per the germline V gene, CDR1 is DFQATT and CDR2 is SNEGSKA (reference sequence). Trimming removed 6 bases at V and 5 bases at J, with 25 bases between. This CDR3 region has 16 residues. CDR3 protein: CSAPLWGNRVVTEAFF. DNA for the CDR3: TGCAGTGCCCCCCTCTGGGGGAACAGGGTAGTTACTGAAGCTTTCTTT.

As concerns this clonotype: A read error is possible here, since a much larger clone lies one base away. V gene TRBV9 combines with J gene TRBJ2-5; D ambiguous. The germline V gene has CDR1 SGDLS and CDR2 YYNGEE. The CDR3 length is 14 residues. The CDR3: CASSSDSVQETRYF. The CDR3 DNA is TGTGCCAGCAGTTCTGACTCCGTCCAAGAGACCCGGTACTTC.

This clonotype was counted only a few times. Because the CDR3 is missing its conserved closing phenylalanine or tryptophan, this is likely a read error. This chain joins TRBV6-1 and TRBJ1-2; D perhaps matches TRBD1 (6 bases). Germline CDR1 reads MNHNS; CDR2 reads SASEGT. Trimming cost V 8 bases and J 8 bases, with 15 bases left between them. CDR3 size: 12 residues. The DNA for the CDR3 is TGTGCCAGCGACAGGCTGGGTGACGGCTACACCTCC. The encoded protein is CASDRLGDGYTS.

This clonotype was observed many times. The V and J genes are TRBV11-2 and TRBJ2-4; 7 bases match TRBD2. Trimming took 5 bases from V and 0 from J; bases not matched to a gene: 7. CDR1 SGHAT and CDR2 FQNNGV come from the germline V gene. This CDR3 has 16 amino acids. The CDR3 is CASSGGLGVAKNIQYF. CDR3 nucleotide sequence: TGTGCCAGCAGCGGTGGACTAGGGGTAGCCAAAAACATTCAGTACTTC. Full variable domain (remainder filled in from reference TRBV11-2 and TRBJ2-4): EAGVAQSPRYKIIEKRQSVAFWCNPISGHATLYWYQQILGQGPKLLIQFQNNGVVDDSQLPKDRFSAERLKGVDSTLKIQPAKLEDSAVYLCASSGGLGVAKNIQYFGAGTRLSVL.

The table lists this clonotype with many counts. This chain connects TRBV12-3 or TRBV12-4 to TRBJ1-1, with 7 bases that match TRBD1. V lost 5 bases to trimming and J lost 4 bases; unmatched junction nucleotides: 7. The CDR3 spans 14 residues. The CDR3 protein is CASSKQGPTTEAFF. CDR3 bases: TGTGCCAGCAGTAAACAGGGGCCAACCACTGAAGCTTTCTTT.

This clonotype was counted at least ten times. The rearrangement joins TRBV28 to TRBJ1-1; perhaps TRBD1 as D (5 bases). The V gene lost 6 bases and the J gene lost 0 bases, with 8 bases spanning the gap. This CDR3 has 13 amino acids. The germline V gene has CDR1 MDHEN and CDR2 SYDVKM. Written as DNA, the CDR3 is TGTGCCAGCAGGAGCAGGGTGAACACTGAAGCTTTCTTT. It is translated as CASRSRVNTEAFF.

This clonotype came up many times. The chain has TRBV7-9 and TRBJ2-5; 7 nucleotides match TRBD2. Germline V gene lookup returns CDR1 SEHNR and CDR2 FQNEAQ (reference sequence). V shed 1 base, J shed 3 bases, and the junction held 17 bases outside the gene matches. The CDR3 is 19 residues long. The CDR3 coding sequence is TGTGCCAGCAGCTTAGGGTTGGAACGGCGGGGGACGGTTGAAGAGACCCAGTACTTC. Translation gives CASSLGLERRGTVEETQYF.

The CDR3, as DNA: TGTGCCAGCAGTCCCGGAGCTGGGGTATCCTACAATGAGCAGTTCTTC. It yields the protein CASSPGAGVSYNEQFF. This chain joins TRBV28 and TRBJ2-1; no reliable D call. The CDR3 spans 16 residues. V was pared by 5 bases and J by 1 base, with 15 bases between. Germline loops: CDR1 MDHEN, CDR2 SYDVKM. Using reference TRBV28 and TRBJ2-1 for the parts outside the CDR3, the full variable domain is DVKVTQSSRYLVKRTGEKVFLECVQDMDHENMFWYRQDPGLGLRLIYFSYDVKMKEKGDIPEGYSVSREKKERFSLILESASTNQTSMYLCASSPGAGVSYNEQFFGPGTRLTVL.

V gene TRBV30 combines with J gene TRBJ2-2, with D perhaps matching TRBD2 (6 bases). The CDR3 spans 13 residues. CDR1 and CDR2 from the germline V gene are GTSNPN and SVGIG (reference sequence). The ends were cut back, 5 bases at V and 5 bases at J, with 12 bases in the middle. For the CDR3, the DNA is TGTGCCTGGGAGGTCGGAGGGACCGGGGAGCTGTTTTTT. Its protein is CAWEVGGTGELFF.

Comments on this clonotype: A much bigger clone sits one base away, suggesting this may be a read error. CDR3 in DNA: TGTGCCAGCAGCCAGGGTTTCGGCAATCAGCCCCAGTATTTT. Its protein is CASSQGFGNQPQYF. The J gene is TRBJ1-5, the V gene TRBV6-1; tentatively, D is TRBD1 (5 bases). TRBJ2-3 explains the end of the DNA better; the J call may be wrong. The CDR3 covers 14 residues. Germline values: CDR1 MNHNS, CDR2 SASEGT.

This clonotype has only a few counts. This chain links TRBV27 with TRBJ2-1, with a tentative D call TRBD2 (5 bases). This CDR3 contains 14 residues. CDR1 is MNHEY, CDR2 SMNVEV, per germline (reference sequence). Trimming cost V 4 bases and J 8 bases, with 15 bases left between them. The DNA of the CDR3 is TGTGCCAGCAGTTACTTCCCGCGGGCCCATGAGCAGTTCTTC. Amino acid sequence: CASSYFPRAHEQFF.

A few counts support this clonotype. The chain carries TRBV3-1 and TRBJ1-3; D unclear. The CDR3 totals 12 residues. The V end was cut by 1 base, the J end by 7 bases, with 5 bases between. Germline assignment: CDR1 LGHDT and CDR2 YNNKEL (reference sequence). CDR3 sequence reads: CASSQGGNTIYF. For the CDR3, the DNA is TGTGCCAGCAGCCAAGGTGGTAACACCATATATTTT.

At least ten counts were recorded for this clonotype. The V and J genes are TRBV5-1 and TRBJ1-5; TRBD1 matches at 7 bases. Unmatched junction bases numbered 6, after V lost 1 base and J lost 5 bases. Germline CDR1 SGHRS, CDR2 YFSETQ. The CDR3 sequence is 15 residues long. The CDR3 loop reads CASSLSRDSDQPQHF. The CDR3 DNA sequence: TGCGCCAGCAGCTTGTCGCGGGACAGCGATCAGCCCCAGCATTTT. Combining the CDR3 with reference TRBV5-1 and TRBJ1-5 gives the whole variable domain KAGVTQTPRYLIKTRGQQVTLSCSPISGHRSVSWYQQTPGQGLQFLFEYFSETQRNKGNFPGRFSGRQFSNSRSEMNVSTLELGDSALYLCASSLSRDSDQPQHFGDGTRLSIL.

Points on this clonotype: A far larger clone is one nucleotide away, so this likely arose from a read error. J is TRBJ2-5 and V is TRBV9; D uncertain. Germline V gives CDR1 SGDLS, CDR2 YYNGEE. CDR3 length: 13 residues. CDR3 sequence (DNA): TGTGCCAGCAGCTCCGTTGGCCAAGGGACCCAGTACTTC. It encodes CASSSVGQGTQYF.

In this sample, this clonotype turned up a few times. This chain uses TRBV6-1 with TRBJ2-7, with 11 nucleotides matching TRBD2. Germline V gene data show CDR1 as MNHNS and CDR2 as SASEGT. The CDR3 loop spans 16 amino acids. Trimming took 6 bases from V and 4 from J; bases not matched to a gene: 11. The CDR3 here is CASRKLAGARIYEQYF. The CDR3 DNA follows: TGTGCCAGCAGGAAACTAGCGGGAGCACGAATATACGAGCAGTACTTC.